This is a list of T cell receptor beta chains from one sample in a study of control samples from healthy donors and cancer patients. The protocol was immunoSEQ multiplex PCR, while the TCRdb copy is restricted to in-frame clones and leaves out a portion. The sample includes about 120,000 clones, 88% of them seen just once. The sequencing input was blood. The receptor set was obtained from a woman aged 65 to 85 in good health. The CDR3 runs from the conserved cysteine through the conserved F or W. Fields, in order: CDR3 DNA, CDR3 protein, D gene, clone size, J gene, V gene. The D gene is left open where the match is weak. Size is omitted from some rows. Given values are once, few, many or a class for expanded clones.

CDR3 DNA: TGTGCCAGCAGCCAACTAGCGACCACGTACCAAGAGACCCAGTACTTC
CDR3 protein: CASSQLATTYQETQYF
D gene: TRBD2
clone size: NA
J gene: TRBJ2-5
V gene: TRBV27

CDR3 DNA: TGTGCCAGCAGTTACTCGACGACAGGTTCCAATCAGCCCCAGCATTTT
CDR3 protein: CASSYSTTGSNQPQHF
D gene: NA
clone size: NA
J gene: TRBJ1-5
V gene: TRBV6-2/TRBV6-3

CDR3 DNA: TGTGCCAGCAGCCAAGAGGCGTGGCAGGTTAATTCACCCCTCCACTTT
CDR3 protein: CASSQEAWQVNSPLHF
D gene: NA
clone size: NA
J gene: TRBJ1-6
V gene: TRBV3-1/TRBV3-2

CDR3 DNA: TGCGCCAGCAGCAGGACGGACTCTGGAAACACCATATATTTT
CDR3 protein: CASSRTDSGNTIYF
D gene: NA
clone size: NA
J gene: TRBJ1-3
V gene: TRBV5-1

CDR3 DNA: TGTGCCACCAGCAGAGTTGGGACCTCGAACACCATATATTTT
CDR3 protein: CATSRVGTSNTIYF
D gene: NA
clone size: NA
J gene: TRBJ1-3
V gene: TRBV15

CDR3 DNA: TGTGCCAGCAGTTTATCGGGAGGGAATGGCTACACCTTC
CDR3 protein: CASSLSGGNGYTF
D gene: NA
clone size: NA
J gene: TRBJ1-2
V gene: TRBV27

CDR3 DNA: TGTGCCAGCAGCCAAGAGGCTAGCGGGGGGGCAGATACGCAGTATTTT
CDR3 protein: CASSQEASGGADTQYF
D gene: TRBD2
clone size: few
J gene: TRBJ2-3
V gene: TRBV4-2

CDR3 DNA: TGTGCCAGCAGCGGTGGGACCACCGGGCACACTGAAGCTTTCTTT
CDR3 protein: CASSGGTTGHTEAFF
D gene: NA
clone size: NA
J gene: TRBJ1-1
V gene: TRBV2

CDR3 DNA: TGTGCCAGCAGGTTGAGACAGGGGGGATTGTATGGCTACACCTTC
CDR3 protein: CASRLRQGGLYGYTF
D gene: TRBD1
clone size: NA
J gene: TRBJ1-2
V gene: TRBV2

CDR3 DNA: TGTGCCAGCAGCTCAATCGGGGACACTGAAGCTTTCTTT
CDR3 protein: CASSSIGDTEAFF
D gene: NA
clone size: NA
J gene: TRBJ1-1
V gene: TRBV7-6

CDR3 DNA: TGTGCCAGCAGCCCGGGACAGGGAATGACTACGCAGTATTTT
CDR3 protein: CASSPGQGMTTQYF
D gene: TRBD1
clone size: NA
J gene: TRBJ2-3
V gene: TRBV7-9

CDR3 DNA: TGTGCCAGCCAGACAGGGGGCGTGGGAGAGACCCAGTACTTC
CDR3 protein: CASQTGGVGETQYF
D gene: TRBD1
clone size: NA
J gene: TRBJ2-5
V gene: TRBV28

CDR3 DNA: TGTGCCAGCAGTGTCCAGGAGGGGGAAAAACTGTTTTTT
CDR3 protein: CASSVQEGEKLFF
D gene: NA
clone size: NA
J gene: TRBJ1-4
V gene: TRBV25-1

CDR3 DNA: TGTGCCAGCAGCCTAAGGGCTGGGACCTCGGGTCGTGGGGGTCATGGCTACACCTTC
CDR3 protein: CASSLRAGTSGRGGHGYTF
D gene: NA
clone size: NA
J gene: TRBJ1-2
V gene: TRBV14

CDR3 DNA: TGTGCCAGCAGCATAAGGCCGGGGGGGACTTCTGGAAACACCATATATTTT
CDR3 protein: CASSIRPGGTSGNTIYF
D gene: NA
clone size: NA
J gene: TRBJ1-3
V gene: TRBV9